These T cell receptor beta chains were read from a single sample in a study of CXCR3-negative and CXCR3-positive naive CD8 T cells. TCRdb re-analyzed the 5' RACE reads; it lists each CDR3 protein once, without DNA. The sample totals under 65,000 distinct CDR3 sequences. The specimen sequenced was memory CD8+ T cells from blood. The receptors come from a human donor in good health. Some clones in this sample may be carry-over from other donors' samples. Both conserved end residues are part of each CDR3. Each record gives: clone size, J gene, CDR3 length, V gene, CDR3 protein. Some rows have no size entry. The others give once, few or many, or a class for an expanded clone.

>NA|TRBJ2-7|12|TRBV7-6
CASSSTNYEQYF
>NA|TRBJ2-7|15|TRBV20-1
CSARDIAGSLYEQYF
>NA|TRBJ2-3|13|TRBV20-1
CSARATGSDTQYF
>NA|TRBJ2-3|16|TRBV5-1
CASGLEQRVGTDTQYF
>NA|TRBJ1-1|15|TRBV5-1
CASSLGQGFITEAFF
>NA|TRBJ1-5|15|TRBV6-6
CASSPGQGARQPQHF
>NA|TRBJ2-1|15|TRBV5-4
CASSLGPGLAGGEFF
>NA|TRBJ2-1|14|TRBV6-4
CASSAGVEYDEQFF
>NA|TRBJ1-5|15|TRBV7-9
CASSLAEGDNQPQHF
>NA|TRBJ1-4|18|TRBV7-9
CASSPEGQIIATNEKLFF
>NA|TRBJ1-4|16|TRBV6-5
CASSPSPGRGSEKLFF
>NA|TRBJ2-7|11|TRBV29-1
CSVGTGYEQYF
>NA|TRBJ1-3|15|TRBV7-8
CASTREGSTGNTIYF
>NA|TRBJ1-4|14|TRBV6-5
CASSSTGGNEKPFF
>NA|TRBJ2-3|16|TRBV20-1
CSATSDLGAGRDTQYF
>NA|TRBJ1-1|16|TRBV5-1
CASSSDRMIMNTEAFF
>NA|TRBJ2-7|14|TRBV11-2
CASSFGTGIHEQYF
>NA|TRBJ2-1|15|TRBV11-2
CASSLKDRDYNEQFF
>NA|TRBJ2-7|16|TRBV4-2
CASSQDSSGGAYEQYF
>NA|TRBJ2-7|14|TRBV5-1
CASNGGSSSYEQYF
>NA|TRBJ2-7|19|TRBV6-1
CASRPRDRPPVKNAYEQYF
>NA|TRBJ2-2|14|TRBV12-3/TRBV12-4
CASRQWLETGELFF
>NA|TRBJ2-7|13|TRBV28
CASSLLGTYEQYF
>NA|TRBJ2-2|12|TRBV7-9
CASSLGTGELFF
>NA|TRBJ1-3|16|TRBV6-2/TRBV6-3
CASSYASEGAGNTIYF
>NA|TRBJ1-5|13|TRBV19
CASSYNENQPQHF
>NA|TRBJ2-7|18|TRBV11-1
CASSRDGGTSGTLGEQYF
>NA|TRBJ1-1|12|TRBV7-9
CATKPRVHEAFF
>NA|TRBJ2-3|13|TRBV27
CASSFRAPDTQYF
>NA|TRBJ1-1|13|TRBV12-3/TRBV12-4
CASRYGQGPEAFF
>NA|TRBJ2-1|15|TRBV29-1
CSVEDRGPPMNEQFF
>NA|TRBJ1-5|14|TRBV15
CATSSLTPNQPQHF
>NA|TRBJ2-3|16|TRBV6-6
CASSYDSGPLTDTQYF
>NA|TRBJ1-1|16|TRBV4-3
CASSQGPGGGHTEAFF
>NA|TRBJ1-1|14|TRBV9
CASRVGGGVTEAFF
>NA|TRBJ2-3|16|TRBV29-1
CSVEGSDGQGLDTQYF
>NA|TRBJ1-6|16|TRBV5-1
CASSLADGRTDSPLHF
>NA|TRBJ2-1|12|TRBV29-1
CSVKTGMYEQFF
>NA|TRBJ2-5|12|TRBV30
CARSIAGETQYF
>NA|TRBJ2-1|16|TRBV4-1
CASSQDFGSSYNEQFF
>NA|TRBJ2-2|13|TRBV24-1
CATSDLWEGELFF
>NA|TRBJ2-1|14|TRBV7-2
CASGPGQLYNEQFF
>NA|TRBJ1-5|13|TRBV7-9
CASSSTGDQPQHF
>medium-sized|TRBJ1-3|17|TRBV2
CASSEPGQSASGNTIYF
>NA|TRBJ1-1|18|TRBV3-1
CASSQVGGAPSWNTEAFF
>NA|TRBJ2-7|15|TRBV7-6
CASSSLIGRTYEQYF
>NA|TRBJ1-6|18|TRBV6-1
CASSEPMGMSSYNSPLHF
>NA|TRBJ2-1|14|TRBV20-1
CSARDRGTYNEQFF
>NA|TRBJ2-7|13|TRBV29-1
CSVLEQGQYEQYF